The sequence of this TCR beta chain was determined in a study of blood T cells in healthy people across ages. CDR1 SGDLS and CDR2 YYNGEE come from the germline V gene. This CDR3 has 15 amino acids. General study results and limits: Both naive CD4+ cell counts and diversity were greater in long-lived donors than in aged donors.

Comments on this clonotype: What it recognizes is unknown. This may be a read error, as it is one base from a much larger clone.

Primers used in a second PCR of roughly 6 to 11 cycles were a sample-barcoded 5' primer and a J-beta primer mix. TCRdb re-called the 5' RACE reads with MiXCR, one entry per CDR3 protein. The sample includes about 780,000 distinct CDR3 sequences, about 42% of them seen just once. The chain couples TRBV9 to TRBJ2-3; D perhaps matches TRBD2 (5 bases). Sequencing used blood. The TCR originated in an elderly man in good health. In nucleotides, the CDR3 is TGTGCCAACAGCTCACCATTAGGAGGAACAGATACGCAGTATTTT. Encoded protein: CANSSPLGGTDTQYF. Supplemented by reference TRBV9 and TRBJ2-3, the full variable domain reads DSGVTQTPKHLITATGQRVTLRCSPRSGDLSVYWYQQSLDQGLQFLIQYYNGEERAKGNILERFSAQQFPDLHSELNLSSLELGDSALYFCANSSPLGGTDTQYFGPGTRLTVL.